One and the same sample provided the 8 T cell receptor beta chains below, sequenced in a study of identical twins. From the 5' RACE reads, TCRdb called clonotypes with MiXCR, one entry per CDR3 protein. The repertoire holds roughly 230,000 distinct CDR3 sequences, with around 8.3% as singletons. The same data also went into a second study, on yellow fever vaccine responses in identical twins.

Sequencing input: CD8+ T cells sorted from blood. The origin of the receptors is a woman under 30 in good health.

This clonotype was detected a few times. The chain has TRBV9 and TRBJ2-2; 8 bases are a match to TRBD1. The CDR3 runs 18 residues. The germline CDR1 and CDR2 sequences are SGDLS and YYNGEE. V dropped 2 bases and J dropped 0; count of bases not matched to a gene: 9. The CDR3 bases are TGTGCCAGCAGCGTGAGACAGGGGATCTTTGCGAACACCGGGGAGCTGTTTTTT. The encoded protein is CASSVRQGIFANTGELFF.

This clonotype was picked up many times. CDR3 in DNA: TGTGCCAGCAGTTCCCTTAACGGGGCAACCTACAATGAGCAGTTCTTC. Its protein is CASSSLNGATYNEQFF. The J gene is TRBJ2-1, the V gene TRBV6-5; D is perhaps TRBD1 or TRBD2 (5 bases each). V dropped 4 bases and J dropped 2 bases, with 15 bases sitting between them. The CDR3 is made up of 16 amino acids. The germline V gene has CDR1 MNHEY and CDR2 SVGAGI.

V and J are TRBV11-1 and TRBJ2-1, with 8 bases fitting TRBD2. Trimming took 5 bases from V and 5 from J; bases not matched to a gene: 17. CDR3 length: 18 amino acids. Germline V gene data show CDR1 as SGHAT and CDR2 as FQDESV (reference sequence). CDR3: CASSPSPLSGRADNEQFF. As DNA, the CDR3 is TGTGCCAGCAGCCCAAGTCCCTTAAGCGGGAGAGCGGACAATGAGCAGTTCTTC.

This clonotype came up a few times. V and J are TRBV7-8 and TRBJ2-5, with 7 nucleotides matching TRBD1. Germline V gene sequence: CDR1 SGHVS, CDR2 FQNEAQ. The CDR3 is 17 residues long. Trimming took 8 bases from V and 3 from J; bases not matched to a gene: 18. CDR3 sequence reads: CASASPLSTGYEETQYF. The CDR3 bases are TGTGCCAGCGCATCGCCCTTGTCGACAGGGTACGAAGAGACCCAGTACTTC.

Concerning this clonotype itself: A much larger clonotype is one base distant, so this may be a read error. The genes are TRBV4-3 and TRBJ2-3; D ambiguous. This CDR3 has 14 amino acids. Looked up from germline, CDR1 is LGHNA and CDR2 is YSLEER. The CDR3 here is CASSREKAEDTQNF. As DNA, the CDR3 is TGCGCCAGCAGCCGAGAAAAGGCGGAAGATACGCAGAATTTT.

The chain combines TRBV18 with TRBJ1-5, with D maybe TRBD1 (5 bases). Germline V gene data show CDR1 as KGHSH and CDR2 as LQKENI. The CDR3 contains 14 residues. Trimming cost V 6 bases and J 3 bases, with 12 bases left between them. The CDR3 sequence is CASSQGFYNQPQHF. The CDR3 nucleotides read TGTGCCAGCTCCCAGGGCTTCTACAATCAGCCCCAGCATTTT.

This clonotype was picked up a small number of times. The chain employs TRBV27 and TRBJ2-7; 8 positions agree with TRBD2. CDR1 is MNHEY and CDR2 is SMNVEV in the germline V gene (reference sequence). The V segment lost 1 base and the J segment 5 bases; nucleotides outside the gene matches: 13. CDR3 length equals 17 residues. CDR3 DNA: TGTGCCAGCAGTTTATTTTGGTCTTTGAGCGGGAGCGACGAGCAGTACTTC. Translated, it gives CASSLFWSLSGSDEQYF.

The genes are TRBV11-2 and TRBJ2-5, with 7 bases matching TRBD1. Germline CDR1 SGHAT, CDR2 FQNNGV. The CDR3 covers 16 residues. After removal of 3 bases from V and 0 bases from J, the junction contained 7 bases not matched to a gene. CDR3 sequence (DNA): TGTGCCAGCAGCTTGGGGGACAGAGCGTACCAAGAGACCCAGTACTTC. Protein: CASSLGDRAYQETQYF.